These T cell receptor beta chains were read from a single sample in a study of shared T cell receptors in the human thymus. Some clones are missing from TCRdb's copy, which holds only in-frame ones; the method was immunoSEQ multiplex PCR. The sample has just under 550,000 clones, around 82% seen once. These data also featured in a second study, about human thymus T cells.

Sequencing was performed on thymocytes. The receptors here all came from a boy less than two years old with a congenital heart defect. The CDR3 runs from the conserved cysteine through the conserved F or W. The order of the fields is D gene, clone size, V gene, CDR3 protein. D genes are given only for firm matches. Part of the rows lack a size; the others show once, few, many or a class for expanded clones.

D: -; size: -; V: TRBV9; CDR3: CASSSSGGQGGYTF
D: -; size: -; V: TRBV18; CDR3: CASSPERVANEKLFF
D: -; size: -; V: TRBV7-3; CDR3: CASSVGLPEGNEQFF
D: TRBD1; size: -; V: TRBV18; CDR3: CASSQGQGGEQYF
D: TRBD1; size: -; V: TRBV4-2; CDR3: CASSRTGGSYEQYF
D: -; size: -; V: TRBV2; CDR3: CASRERDTQYF
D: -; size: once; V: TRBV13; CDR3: CARGRETSNGEQYF
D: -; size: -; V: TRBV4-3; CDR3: CASSQRSGGYEQYF
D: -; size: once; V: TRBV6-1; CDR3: CASSEARQNTDTQYF
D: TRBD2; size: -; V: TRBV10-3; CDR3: CAISATSGRAGSKNIQYF
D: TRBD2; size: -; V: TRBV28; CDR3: CASSRTSGRPPDGIYEQYF
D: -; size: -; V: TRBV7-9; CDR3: CASSTTRDMGCGYTF
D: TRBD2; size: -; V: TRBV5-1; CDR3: CASSFERDPYTDTQYF
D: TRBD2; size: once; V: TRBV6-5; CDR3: CASRGLAGPADTQYF
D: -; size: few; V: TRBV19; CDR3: CASSIQGNFYEQYF
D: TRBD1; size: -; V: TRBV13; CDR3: CASSLQGAEGAGELFF
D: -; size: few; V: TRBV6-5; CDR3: CASPPGGNPETQYF
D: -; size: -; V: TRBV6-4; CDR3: CASSERGRATQYF
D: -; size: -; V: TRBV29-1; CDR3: CSVEDLGTRVDGYTF
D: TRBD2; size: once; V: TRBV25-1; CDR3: CASSPGRAGTGELFF
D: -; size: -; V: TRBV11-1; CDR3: CASSPRERASSYEQYF
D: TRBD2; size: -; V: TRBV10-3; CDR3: CAIGQSDGRAVCEQYF
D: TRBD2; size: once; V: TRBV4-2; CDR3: CASSPGGREISYEQYF
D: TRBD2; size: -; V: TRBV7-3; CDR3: CASSSSGSGGELFF
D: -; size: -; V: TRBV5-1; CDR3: CASSLEGVQPQHF
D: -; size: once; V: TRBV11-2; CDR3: CASSLASPYNEQFF
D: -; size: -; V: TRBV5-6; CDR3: CASPLTGGFNNQPQHF
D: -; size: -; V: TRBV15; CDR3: CATSRVMYSYEQYF
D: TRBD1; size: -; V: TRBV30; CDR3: CAWRWGARTGGREQFF
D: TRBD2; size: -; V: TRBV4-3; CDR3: CASSQMTSGYYEQYF
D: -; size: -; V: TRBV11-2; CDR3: CASSTQGTVGYTF
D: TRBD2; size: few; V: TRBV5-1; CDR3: CASHILAGDSRTDTQYF
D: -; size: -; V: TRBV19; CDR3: CASSIDRTALYEQYF
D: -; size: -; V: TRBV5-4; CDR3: CASSLTRLDTSTDTQYF
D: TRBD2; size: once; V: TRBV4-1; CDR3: CASSQWGASGSYEQYF
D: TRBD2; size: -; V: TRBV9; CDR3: CASSASGREGTDTQYF
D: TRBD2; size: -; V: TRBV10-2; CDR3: CASSESPGLAGEPYEQYF
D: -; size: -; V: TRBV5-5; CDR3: CAPCRVDYEQYF
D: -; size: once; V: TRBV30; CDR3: CAWSVLGPYEQYF
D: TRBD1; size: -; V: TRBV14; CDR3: CASSHNPKLGQRWRNTIYF
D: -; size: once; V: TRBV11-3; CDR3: CASSPSDFEGYYNEQFF
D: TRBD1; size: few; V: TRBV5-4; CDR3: CASSGSGTGANEQYF
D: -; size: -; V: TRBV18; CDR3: CASSPDLHNSAYF
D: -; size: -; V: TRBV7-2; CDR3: CASSSFRVTWLNTEAFF
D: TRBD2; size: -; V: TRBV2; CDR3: CASRDPSGTSTDTQYF
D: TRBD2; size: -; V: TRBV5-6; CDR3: CASSLSWGGTFYEQYF
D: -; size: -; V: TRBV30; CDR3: CAWRVRVEQYF
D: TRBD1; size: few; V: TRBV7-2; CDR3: CASSPTEAGQALYEQYF
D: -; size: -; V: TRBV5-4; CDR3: CASSVTGSTNEKLFF
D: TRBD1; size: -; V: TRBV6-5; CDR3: CASSYRTGFIYEQYF
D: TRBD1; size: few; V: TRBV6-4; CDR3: CASSPTGTARLAAPSGELFF
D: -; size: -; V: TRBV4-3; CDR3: CASSQGGANYEQYF
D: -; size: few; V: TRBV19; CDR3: CASSIGERNTEAFF
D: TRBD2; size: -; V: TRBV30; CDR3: CAWSARGGDYASPAKNIQYF